A single sample is the source of the 10 T cell receptor beta chains below, sequenced in a study of T cell clones after liver transplantation. Profiling relied on immunoSEQ multiplex PCR, and the TCRdb table lists in-frame clones only, not all of them. The data contain approximately 100,000 clones, approximately 78% of them seen just once; the ten biggest clones take up around 0.97%. The source was CD4+ T cells from blood, collected before liver transplant. The receptors shown here come from a human donor who received a liver transplant.

The chain employs TRBV6-1 and TRBJ1-6, with 10 bases aligning to TRBD1. This CDR3 spans 14 amino acids. V shed 6 bases and J 8 bases; nucleotides not matched to a gene: 4. CDR1 is MNHNS and CDR2 is SASEGT in the germline V gene. The CDR3 region is CASRTGQGYSPLHF. For the CDR3, the DNA is TGTGCCAGCAGGACGGGACAGGGGTATTCACCCCTCCACTTT.

The J gene is TRBJ2-3, the V gene TRBV28; 10 nucleotides align to TRBD2. The CDR3 spans 17 residues. CDR1 and CDR2 (germline): MDHEN, SYDVKM. J was trimmed by 7 bases and V by 8 bases; bases with no gene match: 18. The CDR3 loop reads CASLPPYLAGGKNTQYF. In DNA, the CDR3 is TGTGCCAGCCTCCCCCCCTATTTAGCGGGAGGTAAGAATACGCAGTATTTT.

The chain couples TRBV1 to TRBJ2-6; the table names TRBD2, a call not compared with the DNA. TRBV1 is shown as a pseudogene. The CDR3 covers 16 residues. CDR3 nucleotides: TGCACCAGCAACGCTAGCGGGCTCTCTGGGGCCAACGTCCTGACTTTC. Translation: CTSNASGLSGANVLTF.

The J gene is TRBJ1-5, the V gene TRBV19, with D possibly being TRBD1 (6 bases). This CDR3 region has 16 residues. CDR1 and CDR2 (germline): LNHDA, SQIVND (reference sequence). The germline V and J ends were trimmed by 2 bases and 0 bases, with 11 bases remaining between them. The CDR3 here is CASSIRTAFSNQPQHF. The CDR3 DNA reads as TGTGCCAGTAGTATAAGGACAGCCTTTAGCAATCAGCCCCAGCATTTT.

The chain carries TRBV10-1 and TRBJ2-5; the D gene is possibly TRBD2 (5 bases). Looked up from germline, CDR1 is WNHNN and CDR2 is SYGVQD (reference sequence). This CDR3 is built from 13 residues. Trimming removed 8 bases from V and 5 bases from J, with 15 bases in between. CDR3 residues: CASSRGGGETQYF. CDR3 nucleotides: TGCGCCAGCTCCCGAGGTGGCGGGGAGACCCAGTACTTC.

The chain uses TRBV7-7 and TRBJ2-1; TRBD2 is a possible D gene (6 bases). Germline V gene data show CDR1 as SSHAT and CDR2 as FNYEAQ (reference sequence). The CDR3 runs to 14 residues. V lost 4 bases, J lost 9 bases, and 16 bases lay in between. The CDR3 here is CASSSQFGTPEQFF. DNA of the CDR3: TGTGCCAGCAGCTCTCAATTTGGGACTCCTGAGCAGTTCTTC.

The chain has TRBV7-2 and TRBJ2-7; D perhaps matches TRBD2 (5 bases). From germline, CDR1 is SGHTA and CDR2 FQGNSA. The ends were cut back, 2 bases at V and 6 bases at J, with 8 bases in the middle. The length of the CDR3 is 12 residues. In DNA, the CDR3 is TGTGCCAGCAGCTTAATTCGGGGCGAGCAGTACTTC. Amino acids: CASSLIRGEQYF.

The gene calls are TRBV9 and TRBJ2-2; 11 bases agree with TRBD1. The J segment lost 15 bases and the V segment lost 6 bases, leaving 19 bases of the junction unmatched. In germline, CDR1 is SGDLS, CDR2 YYNGEE. The CDR3 is made up of 16 amino acids. The CDR3 nucleotides read TGTGCCAGCACTTCGGGGACAGGGGGACTCCGGGGATTGTTGTTTTTT. Translation gives CASTSGTGGLRGLLFF.

V is TRBV27 and J is TRBJ2-2, with 11 bases identical to TRBD1. The J segment lost 5 bases and the V segment lost 3 bases, leaving 14 bases of the junction unmatched. CDR1 is MNHEY and CDR2 is SMNVEV in the germline V gene (reference sequence). This CDR3 spans 19 amino acids. The CDR3 nucleotides are TGTGCCAGCAGTTTCGGACAGGGGGCGACGGGATTTCGTACCGGGGAGCTGTTTTTT. This codes for CASSFGQGATGFRTGELFF.

The gene calls are TRBV9 and TRBJ2-5; D possibly corresponds to TRBD2 (7 bases). The CDR3 runs 14 residues. Trimming shortened V by 0 bases and J by 5 bases, and 11 bases separated the two germline ends. Germline V CDR1 and CDR2: SGDLS, YYNGEE. The CDR3 DNA sequence: TGTGCCAGCAGCGTAGGCGGGGGCCCGGAGACCCAGTACTTC. Translation: CASSVGGGPETQYF.